A selection of T cell receptor beta chains follows, all from one sample in a study of control samples from healthy donors and cancer patients. Only in-frame clones appear in the TCRdb table, and some are missing; sequencing was by immunoSEQ multiplex PCR. The data hold fewer than 200,000 clones, with around 89% observed a single time. Sequencing input: blood. Receptor source: a woman aged 50 to 60 in good health. The CDR3 runs from the conserved cysteine through the conserved F or W. A D gene is named only where the DNA matches it firmly. Some rows mark clone size as missing; the rest say once, few, many or name a class of expanded clone.

v_gene	len	d_gene	abundance	j_gene	CDR3nt	CDR3aa
TRBV11-1	15	TRBD2	NA	TRBJ2-1	TGTGCCAGCAGCTTCCATACTAGCGGGAGGGATGAGCAGTTCTTC	CASSFHTSGRDEQFF
TRBV28	15	NA	NA	TRBJ2-5	TGTGCCAGCAGTTTATTTACTAGGGGGGATGTGACCCAGTACTTC	CASSLFTRGDVTQYF
TRBV28	14	NA	NA	TRBJ1-4	TGTGCCAGCAGCCCCCGGGATATAAGGGAAAAACTGTTTTTT	CASSPRDIREKLFF
TRBV28	11	NA	NA	TRBJ2-7	TGTGCCAGCAGAGGGCTCGACGAGCAGTACTTC	CASRGLDEQYF
TRBV5-3	16	NA	NA	TRBJ1-6	TGTGCCAGAAGCTTGGGGGAGGGACCATTCCCGTCACCCCTCCACTTT	CARSLGEGPFPSPLHF
TRBV7-2	13	NA	NA	TRBJ2-5	TGTGCCAGCAGCTTCAATTTGGGGGAGACCCAGTACTTC	CASSFNLGETQYF
TRBV14	16	NA	NA	TRBJ2-1	TGTGCCAGCAGCTACCCGACAGGGAGGTTCGTCGATGAGCAGTTCTTC	CASSYPTGRFVDEQFF
TRBV9	16	NA	few	TRBJ2-6	TGTGCCAGCAGCTCAGACAGAAGCTCTGGGGCCAACGTCCTGACTTTC	CASSSDRSSGANVLTF
TRBV4-3	14	NA	NA	TRBJ2-2	TGCGCCAGCACCTTTAACCGGGGCACCGGGGAGCTGTTTTTT	CASTFNRGTGELFF
TRBV27	16	NA	NA	TRBJ2-3	TGTGCCAGCAGTTGGGTGGGGCAGGGGCGCTCAGATACGCAGTATTTT	CASSWVGQGRSDTQYF
TRBV28	14	NA	NA	TRBJ1-2	TGTGCCAGCAGTCCCCATGGGGGGAACTATGGCTACACCTTC	CASSPHGGNYGYTF
TRBV9	13	NA	NA	TRBJ1-1	TGTGCCAGCAGCGTAGGAGCGAACACTGAAGCTTTCTTT	CASSVGANTEAFF
TRBV29-1	14	NA	NA	TRBJ1-2	TGCAGCGCCGACCCTCCGGTTATGCCCTGGGGCTACACCTTC	CSADPPVMPWGYTF